The 31 T cell receptor beta chains listed next were all sequenced from one sample in a study of PD-L1 blockade in urothelial cancer. Profiling relied on immunoSEQ multiplex PCR, and the TCRdb table lists in-frame clones only, not all of them. This table has over 100,000 clones, approximately 84% appearing once. Time point given: pretreatment peripheral blood. Sequencing used PBMCs, obtained around atezolizumab (anti-PD-L1) treatment. Receptors were obtained from a man between 45 and 60 years old with urothelial cancer.

The chain recombines TRBV18 with TRBJ1-6; D is possibly TRBD1 (5 bases). In germline, CDR1 is KGHSH, CDR2 LQKENI. The CDR3 contains 15 residues. V lost 3 bases to trimming and J lost 9 bases, with 15 bases between them. The CDR3 DNA is TGTGCCAGCTCACCTCGGGGGGAGAACTCTTCACCCCTCCACTTT. Protein: CASSPRGENSSPLHF.

This clone has only one observation. V and J are TRBV5-1 and TRBJ2-5; 12 bases are a match to TRBD2. CDR1 is SGHRS, CDR2 YFSETQ, per germline. The ends lost 0 bases at V and 3 bases at J; junction bases unmatched: 0. The CDR3 runs to 15 residues. The CDR3 DNA is TGCGCCAGCAGCTTGGGACTAGCGGGAGAAGAGACCCAGTACTTC. This gives the protein CASSLGLAGEETQYF.

The rearrangement joins TRBV7-9 to TRBJ1-1; 10 positions agree with TRBD1. V was pared by 5 bases and J by 1 base, with 7 bases of the junction left unmatched. The germline CDR1 and CDR2 sequences are SEHNR and FQNEAQ (reference sequence). This CDR3 region has 16 residues. The CDR3 here is CASSLNRDRGNTEAFF. Here the CDR3 DNA reads TGTGCCAGCAGCCTTAACCGGGACAGGGGGAACACTGAAGCTTTCTTT.

This clone appeared a few times. This sample includes further DNA sequences coding for the same CDR3. V usage is TRBV30 and J usage is TRBJ2-1; tentative D call: TRBD2 (5 bases). The CDR3 runs to 15 residues. V lost 1 base and J 1 base, leaving 11 bases between the germline ends. Germline V gives CDR1 GTSNPN, CDR2 SVGIG (reference sequence). CDR3 amino acids: CAWSGLAGSYNEQFF. CDR3 sequence (DNA): TGTGCCTGGAGTGGGCTAGCAGGTTCCTACAATGAGCAGTTCTTC.

V gene TRBV18 combines with J gene TRBJ1-2, with TRBD1 identical over 7 bases. CDR3 length: 15 amino acids. Germline CDR1 reads KGHSH; CDR2 reads LQKENI. The V segment lost 7 bases and the J segment 1 base; nucleotides outside the gene matches: 9. CDR3 in DNA: TGTGCCAGCTTTCTAAGACAGGGCTATAACTATGGCTACACCTTC. This gives the protein CASFLRQGYNYGYTF.

The sample holds one count of this clone. The V gene is TRBV27, the J gene TRBJ2-1; 9 bases are shared with TRBD2. V trimming: 5 bases; J trimming: 1 base; junction bases outside the gene matches: 3. Germline V gene data show CDR1 as MNHEY and CDR2 as SMNVEV (reference sequence). The CDR3 has 15 amino acids. CDR3: CASSASGVSYNEQFF. The CDR3 coding sequence is TGTGCCAGCAGTGCTAGCGGGGTTTCCTACAATGAGCAGTTCTTC.

A note on this clone: At the DNA level, this CDR3 is encoded by other sequences in the same sample as well. The chain couples TRBV6-1 to TRBJ2-7; D perhaps matches TRBD1 (5 bases). The CDR3 consists of 14 residues. Germline CDR1 reads MNHNS; CDR2 reads SASEGT. The ends were cut back, 6 bases at V and 4 bases at J, with 16 bases in the middle. The CDR3 coding sequence is TGTGCCAGCAGCTCCATTGGCAGGGCTTACGAGCAGTACTTC. Translation: CASSSIGRAYEQYF.

The sample holds a few counts of this clone. The J gene is TRBJ1-1, the V gene TRBV5-1; D may be TRBD1 (6 bases). CDR3 length equals 13 residues. V lost 5 bases and J lost 1, with 9 bases in between. Germline assignment: CDR1 SGHRS and CDR2 YFSETQ. The CDR3 DNA is TGCGCCAGCAGTAAGGACAGGAACACTGAAGCTTTCTTT. Protein: CASSKDRNTEAFF.

The chain is built from TRBV2 and TRBJ2-3, with D maybe TRBD2 (6 bases). CDR1 and CDR2 (germline): SNHLY, FYNNEI. Trimming took 7 bases from V and 2 from J, leaving 13 bases between them. This CDR3 has 14 amino acids. CDR3 amino acids: CASTMGLLTDTQYF. The CDR3 coding sequence is TGTGCCAGCACTATGGGACTCCTCACAGATACGCAGTATTTT.

This chain links TRBV27 with TRBJ2-1; TRBD2 matches at 7 bases. In germline, CDR1 is MNHEY, CDR2 SMNVEV (reference sequence). This CDR3 region has 17 residues. Losses at the gene ends were 2 bases for V and 9 bases for J; bases not matched to a gene: 16. CDR3 DNA sequence: TGTGCCAGCAGTTTAGAATGGATTGGACTAGGTCGAAGTGAGCAGTTCTTC. Translated: CASSLEWIGLGRSEQFF.

This sequence joins TRBV30 and TRBJ2-7, with D possibly TRBD1 on 6 matching bases. CDR3 length equals 13 residues. Deletions cut 0 bases from V and 3 bases from J, with 9 bases between. Germline-derived CDR1 and CDR2 are GTSNPN and SVGIG (reference sequence). CDR3 DNA sequence: TGTGCCTGGAGTGTAGGCAGGGGCTACGAGCAGTACTTC. The encoded protein is CAWSVGRGYEQYF.

This chain links TRBV11-2 with TRBJ1-4, with D possibly being TRBD1 (6 bases). Germline CDR1 is SGHAT and CDR2 is FQNNGV. V lost 3 bases, J lost 7 bases, and 18 bases lay in between. The CDR3 extends over 16 amino acids. The CDR3 nucleotides are TGTGCCAGCAGCTTTACCTCCGGGTTCAGGGGTGAAAAACTGTTTTTT. It codes for CASSFTSGFRGEKLFF.

This rearrangement joins TRBV5-1 to TRBJ1-2; a possible D gene is TRBD1 (6 bases). The CDR3 loop spans 17 amino acids. Trimming pared 0 bases from V and 2 bases from J, leaving 17 bases between. The germline gives CDR1 SGHRS, CDR2 YFSETQ. The CDR3, as DNA: TGCGCCAGCAGCTTGGGTCCGGGGGCGCGGGGGAACTATGGCTACACCTTC. It yields the protein CASSLGPGARGNYGYTF.

CDR3 bases: TGTGCCAGCTCACCTGGGGCAGAACCCTCCGAGCAGTACTTC. It codes for CASSPGAEPSEQYF. This rearrangement joins TRBV18 to TRBJ2-7; D may be TRBD1 (5 bases). V lost 3 bases and J lost 6, with 15 bases in between. Germline V gene lookup returns CDR1 KGHSH and CDR2 LQKENI. The CDR3 spans 14 residues.

This sequence joins TRBV30 and TRBJ1-5; 8 nucleotides match TRBD1. The J segment lost 6 bases and the V segment lost 5 bases, leaving 3 bases of the junction unmatched. Germline V CDR1 and CDR2: GTSNPN, SVGIG (reference sequence). This CDR3 has 12 residues. The CDR3 sequence is CAWDRGFQPQHF. In DNA, the CDR3 is TGTGCCTGGGACAGGGGTTTTCAGCCCCAGCATTTT.

The chain uses TRBV2 and TRBJ2-5, with 7 bases fitting TRBD2. The V and J ends lost 3 bases and 6 bases, in that order; junction bases with no gene match: 7. The CDR3 sequence is 14 residues long. Germline lookup yields CDR1 SNHLY and CDR2 FYNNEI. The CDR3 is CASSDRSGMKTQYF. CDR3 coding DNA: TGTGCCAGCAGTGACCGAAGCGGGATGAAGACCCAGTACTTC.

The chain has TRBV7-3 and TRBJ2-7; D is possibly TRBD1 (6 bases). V was trimmed by 4 bases and J by 0 bases, leaving 13 bases between them. CDR3 length equals 15 residues. Germline CDR1 reads SGHTA; CDR2 reads FQGTGA. CDR3: CASSSSDRYSYEQYF. The CDR3 bases are TGTGCCAGCAGCTCCTCTGACAGGTACTCCTACGAGCAGTACTTC.

This rearrangement joins TRBV28 to TRBJ2-7, with D possibly matching TRBD2 (6 bases). From germline, CDR1 is MDHEN and CDR2 SYDVKM. Trimming cost V 8 bases and J 1 base, with 12 bases left between them. There are 13 residues in the CDR3. DNA for the CDR3: TGTGCCAGCGAGACTAGTAGTTCCTACGAGCAGTACTTC. It specifies CASETSSSYEQYF.

Concerning this clone: The DNA is omitted, as the CDR3 cannot be located on it reliably, and the CDR3 follows TCRdb's listing. The chain has TRBV28 and TRBJ2-5; the DNA was not used to check the table's D call, TRBD2. The CDR3 is 14 amino acids long, termini counted. Germline loops: CDR1 MDHEN, CDR2 SYDVKM. The CDR3 loop reads CASVGPGDHPSSYF.

The V gene is TRBV27, the J gene TRBJ1-1; no clear D gene. Deletions cut 3 bases from V and 0 bases from J, with 8 bases between. CDR3 length: 14 amino acids. Germline loops: CDR1 MNHEY, CDR2 SMNVEV (reference sequence). Here the CDR3 DNA reads TGTGCCAGCAGTTTCGCACCTATGAACACTGAAGCTTTCTTT. Amino acid sequence: CASSFAPMNTEAFF.

The genes are TRBV7-9 and TRBJ2-3; 13 bases line up with TRBD2. Trimming cost V 5 bases and J 3 bases; bases outside gene matches: 5. CDR1 is SEHNR and CDR2 is FQNEAQ in the germline V gene (reference sequence). This CDR3 spans 16 amino acids. For the CDR3, the DNA is TGTGCCAGCAGCCAAGGGGGACTAGCGGGAACAGATACGCAGTATTTT. Translating gives CASSQGGLAGTDTQYF.

V gene TRBV5-4 combines with J gene TRBJ2-1; D is unresolved. Per the germline V gene, CDR1 is SGHNT and CDR2 is YYREEE (reference sequence). V lost 4 bases to trimming and J lost 0 bases, with 11 bases between them. This CDR3 is built from 15 residues. The CDR3 nucleotides are TGTGCCAGCAGCGCAAGCGAAAGCTCCTACAATGAGCAGTTCTTC. As protein: CASSASESSYNEQFF.

This clone has only one observation. The V gene is TRBV28, the J gene TRBJ1-4; TRBD1 matches at 9 bases. Germline V gives CDR1 MDHEN, CDR2 SYDVKM. The CDR3 spans 15 residues. The ends lost 6 bases at V and 7 bases at J; junction bases unmatched: 9. In nucleotides, the CDR3 is TGTGCCAGCAGACCTTACAGGGGGCGAGGTGAAAAACTGTTTTTT. It translates to CASRPYRGRGEKLFF.

This clone came up once. V gene TRBV7-9 combines with J gene TRBJ1-3; no clear D gene. CDR1 and CDR2 from the germline V gene are SEHNR and FQNEAQ (reference sequence). V shed 0 bases and J shed 7 bases, with 7 bases lying between them. CDR3 length: 13 amino acids. The CDR3 DNA reads as TGTGCCAGCAGCTTAGCAGGCGGGAACACCATATATTTT. It encodes CASSLAGGNTIYF. Looking up the rest from reference TRBV7-9 and TRBJ1-3 gives the full variable domain: DTGVSQNPRHKITKRGQNVTFRCDPISEHNRLYWYRQTLGQGPEFLTYFQNEAQLEKSRLLSDRFSAERPKGSFSTLEIQRTEQGDSAMYLCASSLAGGNTIYFGEGSWLTVV.

The chain is built from TRBV29-1 and TRBJ2-1; the match to TRBD2 covers 8 bases. Germline CDR1 SQVTM, CDR2 ANQGSEA. The CDR3 has 15 amino acids. The CDR3 region is CNEGGRKITYNEQFF. The CDR3 bases are TGCAACGAAGGCGGGAGGAAGATAACCTACAATGAGCAGTTCTTC.

The CDR3 nucleotides read TGTGCCAGCAGTTCTCTCTCGGGACTAGCGGGACCCCCCTACGAGCAGTACTTC. Its protein product is CASSSLSGLAGPPYEQYF. J is TRBJ2-7 and V is TRBV27; 13 bases match TRBD2. J gave up 2 bases and V 4 bases, and 11 bases lay outside the gene matches. The CDR3 has 18 residues. The germline V gene has CDR1 MNHEY and CDR2 SMNVEV (reference sequence).

V usage is TRBV5-1 and J usage is TRBJ1-3, with D possibly being TRBD1 (6 bases). V shed 6 bases and J shed 4 bases, with 17 bases lying between them. The CDR3 is 15 amino acids. Germline V lookup: CDR1 SGHRS, CDR2 YFSETQ. The CDR3: CASNDGGGGGNTIYF. CDR3 nucleotide sequence: TGCGCCAGCAATGACGGCGGTGGGGGCGGAAACACCATATATTTT.

The rearrangement joins TRBV18 to TRBJ2-1; 7 bases match TRBD2. This CDR3 comprises 13 residues. Losses at the gene ends were 6 bases for V and 14 bases for J; bases not matched to a gene: 13. CDR1 and CDR2 (germline): KGHSH, LQKENI. The CDR3 DNA follows: TGTGCCAGCTCCCAATCTCTGGGCGCGGGGGAGTTCTTC. Residues: CASSQSLGAGEFF.

The chain uses TRBV18 and TRBJ2-7; 8 bases match TRBD1. Germline values: CDR1 KGHSH, CDR2 LQKENI. Trimming at V came to 1 base and at J to 3 bases, leaving 11 bases not matched to a gene. The CDR3 contains 17 residues. This chain's CDR3 is CASSPQALTGEIYEQYF. Here the CDR3 DNA reads TGTGCCAGCTCACCACAGGCCCTGACAGGGGAGATCTACGAGCAGTACTTC.

The rearrangement links TRBV30 to TRBJ1-4, with a tentative D call TRBD1 (5 bases). V dropped 5 bases and J dropped 8 bases, with 12 bases sitting between them. Germline assignment: CDR1 GTSNPN and CDR2 SVGIG (reference sequence). This CDR3 is built from 12 residues. This CDR3 is CAWGARHEKLFF. The CDR3 DNA sequence: TGTGCCTGGGGGGCCCGACACGAAAAACTGTTTTTT.

V gene TRBV19 combines with J gene TRBJ2-5, with 12 bases fitting TRBD2. The CDR3 is made up of 15 amino acids. J was trimmed by 3 bases and V by 3 bases; bases with no gene match: 2. In germline, CDR1 is LNHDA, CDR2 SQIVND (reference sequence). DNA for the CDR3: TGTGCCAGTAGTATCCGGACTAGCGGGGAAGAGACCCAGTACTTC. Protein product: CASSIRTSGEETQYF.